This T cell receptor beta chain appears in the sequencing data of a study of spatial heterogeneity in lung cancer. Study-wide context: A T cell module score from matched bulk RNA-seq correlated strongly with TCR transcript counts in tumor regions. TCR and UMI combinations that were unique each appeared, on average, more than ten times in raw reads. Study-level results: Tumor mutation counts were tracked by expanded intratumoral alpha and beta TCR counts.

This clonotype has a count of ten or more. What it binds is unknown. This beta chain lies outside the target of a library built for alpha chains; its clone size means little. Time point described: sample taken at primary tumor resection. The donors, 72 patients with untreated early-stage non-small cell lung cancer, provided the samples. In each case, whole RNA from tumor, nontumor lung or frozen PBMC was sequenced unsorted. Each CDR3 protein gets one entry after TCRdb re-called the 5' RACE reads with MiXCR. Of under 7,500 distinct CDR3 sequences in the sample, around 15% are singletons; the top ten hold 9%. Trimming left V 6 bases short and J 9 bases short, with 9 bases between. The CDR3 runs to 11 residues. CDR1 is SGHDN, CDR2 FVKESK, per germline.

Sequencing was performed on lung tumor tissue, taken at surgery. The chain carries TRBV14 and TRBJ2-1; D is unresolved. This TCR was recovered from a female donor with early-stage non-small cell lung cancer. CDR3 DNA sequence: TGTGCCAGCAGTCAGAATGTTGAGCAGTTCTTC. It translates to CASSQNVEQFF. The full variable domain, its missing parts supplied by reference TRBV14 and TRBJ2-1, is EAGVTQFPSHSVIEKGQTVTLRCDPISGHDNLYWYRRVMGKEIKFLLHFVKESKQDESGMPNNRFLAERTGGTYSTLKVQPAELEDSGVYFCASSQNVEQFFGPGTRLTVL.